Described below is a single TCR beta chain sequence and its context. This entry comes from a study of blood T cell repertoires in COVID-19. For the study at large: Acute and convalescent COVID-19 specimens originated in the United States, Italy and Spain. PBMCs, B-cell-depleted T cells, or T cells provided the cDNA or gDNA that made up the material.

Per the study methods: Quantification of nucleated cells was approximated via reference gene primer amplification. The method was immunoSEQ multiplex PCR; TCRdb's version includes in-frame clones alone and lacks a portion of them. V, J and clone size were drawn from that table, and D and trimming were deduced from the DNA. The profile shows 120,000 or so clones, about nine tenths of them singletons. This CDR3 comprises 15 residues. The rearrangement uses TRBV21-1 and TRBJ1-4. TRBV21-1 is reported as a pseudogene. The sequencing sample was made of peripheral blood. This clonotype was sampled from a woman between 70 and 85 years old with acute or convalescent COVID-19. CDR3 sequence (DNA): TGTGCCAGCAGCAAAGATGAGGCAACTAATGAAAAACTGTTTTTT. This encodes CASSKDEATNEKLFF.